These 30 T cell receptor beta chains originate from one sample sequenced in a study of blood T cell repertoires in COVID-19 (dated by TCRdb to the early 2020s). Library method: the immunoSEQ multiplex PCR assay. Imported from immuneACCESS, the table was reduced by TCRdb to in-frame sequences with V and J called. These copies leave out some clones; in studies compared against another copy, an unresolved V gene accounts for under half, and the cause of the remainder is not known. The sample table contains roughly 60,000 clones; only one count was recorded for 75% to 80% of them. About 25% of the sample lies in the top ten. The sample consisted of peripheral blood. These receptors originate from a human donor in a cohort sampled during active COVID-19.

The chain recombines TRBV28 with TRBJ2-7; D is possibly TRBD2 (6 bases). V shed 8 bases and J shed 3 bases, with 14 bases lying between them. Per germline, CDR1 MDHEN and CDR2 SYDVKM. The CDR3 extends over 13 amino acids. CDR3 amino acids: CASLRGGGYEQYF. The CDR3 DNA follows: TGTGCCAGCCTCCGGGGAGGAGGCTACGAGCAGTACTTC.

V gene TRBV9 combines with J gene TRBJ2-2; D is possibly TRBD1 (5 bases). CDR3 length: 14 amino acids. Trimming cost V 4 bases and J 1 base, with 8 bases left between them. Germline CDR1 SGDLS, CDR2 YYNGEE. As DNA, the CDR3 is TGTGCCAGCAGCCAGACAGTGAACACCGGGGAGCTGTTTTTT. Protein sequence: CASSQTVNTGELFF.

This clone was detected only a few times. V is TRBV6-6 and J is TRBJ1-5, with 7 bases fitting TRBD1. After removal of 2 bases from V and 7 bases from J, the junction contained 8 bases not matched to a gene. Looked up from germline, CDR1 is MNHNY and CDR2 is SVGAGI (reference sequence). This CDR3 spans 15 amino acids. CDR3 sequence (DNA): TGTGCCAGCAGTTACGCTGACAGGGTACGGCAGCCCCAGCATTTT. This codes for CASSYADRVRQPQHF.

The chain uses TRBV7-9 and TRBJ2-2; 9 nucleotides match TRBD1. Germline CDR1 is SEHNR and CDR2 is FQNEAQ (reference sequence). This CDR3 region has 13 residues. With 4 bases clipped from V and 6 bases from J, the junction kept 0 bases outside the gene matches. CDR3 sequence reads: CASSWDRAGELFF. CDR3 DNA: TGTGCCAGCAGCTGGGACAGGGCCGGGGAGCTGTTTTTT.

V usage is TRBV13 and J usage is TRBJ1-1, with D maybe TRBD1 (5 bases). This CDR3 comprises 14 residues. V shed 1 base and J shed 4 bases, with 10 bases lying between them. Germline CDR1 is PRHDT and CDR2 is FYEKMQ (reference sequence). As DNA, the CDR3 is TGTGCCAGCAGCTTAGTAGGGGCCAGCACTGAAGCTTTCTTT. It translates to CASSLVGASTEAFF.

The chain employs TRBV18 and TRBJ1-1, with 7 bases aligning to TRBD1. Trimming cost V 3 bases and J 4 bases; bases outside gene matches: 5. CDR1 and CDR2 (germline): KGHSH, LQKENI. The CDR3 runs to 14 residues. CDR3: CASSPQTGITEAFF. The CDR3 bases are TGTGCCAGCTCACCGCAGACAGGGATCACTGAAGCTTTCTTT.

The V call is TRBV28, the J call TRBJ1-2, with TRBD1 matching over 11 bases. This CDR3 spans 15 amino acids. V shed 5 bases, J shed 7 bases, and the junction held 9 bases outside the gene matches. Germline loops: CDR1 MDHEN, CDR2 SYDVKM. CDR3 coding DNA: TGTGCCAGCAGTCCACCCGGGACAGGGGGTCGTGGCTACACCTTC. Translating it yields CASSPPGTGGRGYTF.

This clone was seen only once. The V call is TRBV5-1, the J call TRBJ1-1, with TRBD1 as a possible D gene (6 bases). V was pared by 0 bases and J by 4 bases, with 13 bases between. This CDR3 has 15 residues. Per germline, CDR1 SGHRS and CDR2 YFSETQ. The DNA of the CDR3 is TGCGCCAGCAGCTTGGAGTTTCTGGGGGCCACTGAAGCTTTCTTT. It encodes CASSLEFLGATEAFF.

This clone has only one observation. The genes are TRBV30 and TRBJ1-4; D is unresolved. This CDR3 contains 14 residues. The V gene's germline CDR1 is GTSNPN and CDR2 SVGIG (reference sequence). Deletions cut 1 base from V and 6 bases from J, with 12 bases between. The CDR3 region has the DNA TGTGCCTGGAGTGCCTCCGAGATAGATGAAAAACTGTTTTTT. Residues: CAWSASEIDEKLFF.

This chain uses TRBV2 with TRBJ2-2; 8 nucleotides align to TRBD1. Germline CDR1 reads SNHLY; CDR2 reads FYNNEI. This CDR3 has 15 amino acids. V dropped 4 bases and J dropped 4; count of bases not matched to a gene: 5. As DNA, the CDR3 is TGTGCCAGCAGTGCCAGGACAGGGTCCACCGGGGAGCTGTTTTTT. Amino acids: CASSARTGSTGELFF. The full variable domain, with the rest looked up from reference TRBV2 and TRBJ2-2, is EPEVTQTPSHQVTQMGQEVILRCVPISNHLYFYWYRQILGQKVEFLVSFYNNEISEKSEIFDDQFSVERPDGSNFTLKIRSTKLEDSAMYFCASSARTGSTGELFFGEGSRLTVL.

The CDR3 is CSVVQGSVSTEAFF. The CDR3 coding sequence is TGCAGCGTTGTGCAGGGTTCAGTTAGCACTGAAGCTTTCTTT. V usage is TRBV29-1 and J usage is TRBJ1-1; the D gene is possibly TRBD1 (5 bases). Per the germline V gene, CDR1 is SQVTM and CDR2 is ANQGSEA. The CDR3 covers 14 residues. V lost 4 bases and J 4 bases, leaving 16 bases between the germline ends. Drawing the rest from reference TRBV29-1 and TRBJ1-1, the complete variable domain is SAVISQKPSRDICQRGTSLTIQCQVDSQVTMMFWYRQQPGQSLTLIATANQGSEATYESGFVIDKFPISRPNLTFSTLTVSNMSPEDSSIYLCSVVQGSVSTEAFFGQGTRLTVV.

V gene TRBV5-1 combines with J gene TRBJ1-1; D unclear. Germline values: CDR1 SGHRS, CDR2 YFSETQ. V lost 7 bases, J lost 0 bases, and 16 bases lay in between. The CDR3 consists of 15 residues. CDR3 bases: TGCGCCAGCCGCGTAGAGGGTTCCATGAACACTGAAGCTTTCTTT. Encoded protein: CASRVEGSMNTEAFF. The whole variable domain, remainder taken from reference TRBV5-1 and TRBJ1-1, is KAGVTQTPRYLIKTRGQQVTLSCSPISGHRSVSWYQQTPGQGLQFLFEYFSETQRNKGNFPGRFSGRQFSNSRSEMNVSTLELGDSALYLCASRVEGSMNTEAFFGQGTRLTVV.

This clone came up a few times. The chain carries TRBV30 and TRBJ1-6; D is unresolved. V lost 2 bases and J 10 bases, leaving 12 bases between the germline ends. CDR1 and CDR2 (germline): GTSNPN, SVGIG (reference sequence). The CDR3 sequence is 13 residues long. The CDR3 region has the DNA TGTGCCTGGAGTAACCAGGTGGGCTCACCCCTCCACTTT. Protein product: CAWSNQVGSPLHF.

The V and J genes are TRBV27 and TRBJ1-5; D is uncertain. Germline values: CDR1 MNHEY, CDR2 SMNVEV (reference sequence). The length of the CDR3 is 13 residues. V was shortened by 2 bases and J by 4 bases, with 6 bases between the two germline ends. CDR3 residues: CASSLTHNQPQHF. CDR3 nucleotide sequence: TGTGCCAGCAGTTTAACTCATAATCAGCCCCAGCATTTT.

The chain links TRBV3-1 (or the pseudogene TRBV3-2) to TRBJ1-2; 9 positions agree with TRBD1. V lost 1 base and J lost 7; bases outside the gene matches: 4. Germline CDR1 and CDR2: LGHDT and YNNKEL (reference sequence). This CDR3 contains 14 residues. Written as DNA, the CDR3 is TGTGCCAGCAGCCAAGGGGGACAGGGATCTGGCTACACCTTC. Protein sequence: CASSQGGQGSGYTF.

The CDR3 region is CAAQRASTDTQYF. The DNA for the CDR3 is TGTGCCGCACAGCGGGCAAGCACAGATACGCAGTATTTT. This sequence joins TRBV7-9 and TRBJ2-3, with D possibly TRBD2 on 6 matching bases. V was trimmed by 11 bases and J by 0 bases, leaving 12 bases between them. CDR1 and CDR2 (germline): SEHNR, FQNEAQ (reference sequence). The CDR3 is 13 amino acids. Filled out from reference TRBV7-9 and TRBJ2-3, the complete variable domain reads DTGVSQNPRHKITKRGQNVTFRCDPISEHNRLYWYRQTLGQGPEFLTYFQNEAQLEKSRLLSDRFSAERPKGSFSTLEIQRTEQGDSAMYLCAAQRASTDTQYFGPGTRLTVL.

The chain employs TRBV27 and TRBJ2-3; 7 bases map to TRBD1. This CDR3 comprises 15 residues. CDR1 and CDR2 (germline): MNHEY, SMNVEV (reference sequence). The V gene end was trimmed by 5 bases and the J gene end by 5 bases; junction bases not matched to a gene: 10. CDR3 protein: CASSIRDRPGDTQYF. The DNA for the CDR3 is TGTGCCAGCAGTATCCGGGACAGACCAGGAGATACGCAGTATTTT.

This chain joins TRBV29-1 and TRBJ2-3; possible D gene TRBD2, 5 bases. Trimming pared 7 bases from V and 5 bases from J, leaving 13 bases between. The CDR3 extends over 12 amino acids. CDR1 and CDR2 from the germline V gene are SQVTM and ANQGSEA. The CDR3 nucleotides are TGCAGCGCCCGACCTCGGGGAGATACGCAGTATTTT. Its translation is CSARPRGDTQYF.

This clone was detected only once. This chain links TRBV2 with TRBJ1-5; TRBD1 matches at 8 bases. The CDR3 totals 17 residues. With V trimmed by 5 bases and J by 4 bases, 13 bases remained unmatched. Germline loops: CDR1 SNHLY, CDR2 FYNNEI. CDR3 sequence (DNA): TGTGCCAGCAGTCCGGGACAGGAGGGCAGTGGGAATCAGCCCCAGCATTTT. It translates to CASSPGQEGSGNQPQHF.

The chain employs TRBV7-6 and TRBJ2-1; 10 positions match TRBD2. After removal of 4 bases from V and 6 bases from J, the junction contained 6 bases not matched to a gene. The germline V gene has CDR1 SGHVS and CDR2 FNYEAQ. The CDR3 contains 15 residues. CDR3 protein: CASSSLAGVANEQFF. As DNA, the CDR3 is TGTGCCAGCAGCTCGCTAGCGGGAGTGGCCAATGAGCAGTTCTTC.

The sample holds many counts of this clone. This CDR3 reads CAGGQTDTQYF. As DNA, the CDR3 is TGTGCCGGAGGACAGACAGATACGCAGTATTTT. J is TRBJ2-3 and V is TRBV6-5; tentative D call: TRBD1 (6 bases). From germline, CDR1 is MNHEY and CDR2 SVGAGI. The CDR3 runs to 11 residues. The ends were cut back, 11 bases at V and 3 bases at J, with 9 bases in the middle.

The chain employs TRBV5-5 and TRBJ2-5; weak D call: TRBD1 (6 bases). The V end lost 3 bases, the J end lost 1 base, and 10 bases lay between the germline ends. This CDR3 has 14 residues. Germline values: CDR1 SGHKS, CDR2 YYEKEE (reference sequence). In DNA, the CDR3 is TGTGCCAGCAGCTCGCGAGGGGGCCAAGAGACCCAGTACTTC. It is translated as CASSSRGGQETQYF. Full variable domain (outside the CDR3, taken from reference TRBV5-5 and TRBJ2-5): DAGVTQSPTHLIKTRGQQVTLRCSPISGHKSVSWYQQVLGQGPQFIFQYYEKEERGRGNFPDRFSARQFPNYSSELNVNALLLGDSALYLCASSSRGGQETQYFGPGTRLLVL.

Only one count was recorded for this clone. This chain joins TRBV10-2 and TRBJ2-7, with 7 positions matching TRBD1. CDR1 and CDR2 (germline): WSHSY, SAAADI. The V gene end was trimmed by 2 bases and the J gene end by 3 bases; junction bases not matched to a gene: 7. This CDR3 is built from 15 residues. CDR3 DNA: TGCGCCAGCAGTGAGATTTCACAGGGGTTCTACGAGCAGTACTTC. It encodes CASSEISQGFYEQYF.

The CDR3 region is CASSDGQGARWTEAFF. DNA of the CDR3: TGTGCCAGCAGCGATGGACAGGGGGCGCGGTGGACTGAAGCTTTCTTT. V gene TRBV14 combines with J gene TRBJ1-1, with 11 nucleotides matching TRBD1. V was clipped by 5 bases and J by 5 bases; unmatched bases: 10. This CDR3 has 16 residues. Germline lookup yields CDR1 SGHDN and CDR2 FVKESK.

The CDR3 DNA is TGCGCCAGCAGCCAAACATTTTCAGGGATCAATGAGCAGTTCTTC. Translating it yields CASSQTFSGINEQFF. V is TRBV5-1 and J is TRBJ2-1, with D possibly TRBD1 on 5 matching bases. The length of the CDR3 is 15 residues. V dropped 4 bases and J dropped 6 bases, with 17 bases sitting between them. Per germline, CDR1 SGHRS and CDR2 YFSETQ.

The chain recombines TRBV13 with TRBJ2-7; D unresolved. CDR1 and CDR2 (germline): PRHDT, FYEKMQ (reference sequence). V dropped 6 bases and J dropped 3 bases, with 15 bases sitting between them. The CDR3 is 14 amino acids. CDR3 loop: CASSYSSAGYEQYF. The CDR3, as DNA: TGTGCCAGCAGTTACAGCAGTGCCGGCTACGAGCAGTACTTC. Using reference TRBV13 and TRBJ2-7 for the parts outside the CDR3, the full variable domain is AAGVIQSPRHLIKEKRETATLKCYPIPRHDTVYWYQQGPGQDPQFLISFYEKMQSDKGSIPDRFSAQQFSDYHSELNMSSLELGDSALYFCASSYSSAGYEQYFGPGTRLTVT.

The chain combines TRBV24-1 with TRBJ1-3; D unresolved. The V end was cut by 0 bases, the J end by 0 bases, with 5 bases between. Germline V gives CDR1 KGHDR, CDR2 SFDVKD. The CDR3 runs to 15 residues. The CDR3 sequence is CATSDLMYSGNTIYF. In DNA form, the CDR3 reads TGTGCCACCAGTGATTTGATGTACTCTGGAAACACCATATATTTT.

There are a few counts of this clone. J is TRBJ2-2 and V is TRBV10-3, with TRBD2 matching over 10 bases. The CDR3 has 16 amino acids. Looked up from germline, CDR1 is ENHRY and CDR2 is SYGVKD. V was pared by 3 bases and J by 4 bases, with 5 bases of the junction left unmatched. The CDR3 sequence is CAISDSSGSGTGELFF. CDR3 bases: TGTGCCATCAGTGACTCTAGCGGGAGCGGCACCGGGGAGCTGTTTTTT.

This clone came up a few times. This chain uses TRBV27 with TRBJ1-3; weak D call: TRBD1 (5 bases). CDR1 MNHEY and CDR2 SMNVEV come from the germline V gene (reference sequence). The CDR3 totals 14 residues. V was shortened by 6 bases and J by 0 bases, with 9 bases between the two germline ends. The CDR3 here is CASSPGISGNTIYF. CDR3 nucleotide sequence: TGTGCCAGCAGCCCAGGGATCTCTGGAAACACCATATATTTT.

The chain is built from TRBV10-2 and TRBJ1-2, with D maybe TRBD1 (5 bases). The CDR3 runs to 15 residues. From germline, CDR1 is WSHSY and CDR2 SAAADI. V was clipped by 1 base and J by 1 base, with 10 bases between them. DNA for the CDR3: TGCGCCAGCAGTGAGTATGTCGACAGTAACTATGGCTACACCTTC. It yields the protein CASSEYVDSNYGYTF.